This T cell receptor beta chain was documented in a study of shared clonotypes between healthy human individuals. Study-wide results and caveats: It was expected that sequencing depth would affect clonotype sharing among donors.

Comments on this clone: Its antigen is still unknown. Other DNA sequences within the sample encode an identical CDR3.

Roughly 280 ng DNA, some 30,000 T cell genomes, went into unsorted PBMC replicate PCRs. The method was immunoSEQ multiplex PCR; TCRdb's version includes in-frame clones alone and lacks a portion of them. The sample yields approximately 440,000 clones, roughly three quarters seen once. The sequencing sample was made of PBMCs. This clonotype was sampled from a woman between 40 and 55 years old in good health. Some clones in this sample may be carry-over from other donors' samples.

CDR3: CASSFLAGGYGYTF. The DNA for the CDR3 is TGTGCCAGCAGTTTTCTCGCGGGCGGGTATGGCTACACCTTC. The chain combines TRBV28 with TRBJ1-2; D remains unclear. CDR1 is MDHEN, CDR2 SYDVKM, per germline. This CDR3 region has 14 residues. V lost 3 bases to trimming and J lost 5 bases, with 13 bases between them.